This T cell receptor (beta chain) stems from a study of cytomegalovirus exposure and HLA in healthy donors. PCR was performed using 60 Vbeta and 13 Jbeta primers. Some clones are missing from TCRdb's copy, which holds only in-frame ones; the method was immunoSEQ multiplex PCR. The profile covers 160,000 or so clones, with around 81% appearing a single time and around 5.7% taken by the ten largest. The CDR3 has 11 amino acids. The germline gives CDR1 SGHKS, CDR2 YYEKEE (reference sequence). V was pared by 6 bases and J by 11 bases, with 12 bases between. This sequence joins TRBV5-5 and TRBJ2-1; D is unresolved. Sequencing used PBMCs. This clonotype was sampled from a man between 40 and 49 years old in good health and CMV-seronegative. CDR3 loop: CASTWAYKQFF. For the CDR3, the DNA is TGTGCCAGCACCTGGGCCTATAAGCAGTTCTTC.